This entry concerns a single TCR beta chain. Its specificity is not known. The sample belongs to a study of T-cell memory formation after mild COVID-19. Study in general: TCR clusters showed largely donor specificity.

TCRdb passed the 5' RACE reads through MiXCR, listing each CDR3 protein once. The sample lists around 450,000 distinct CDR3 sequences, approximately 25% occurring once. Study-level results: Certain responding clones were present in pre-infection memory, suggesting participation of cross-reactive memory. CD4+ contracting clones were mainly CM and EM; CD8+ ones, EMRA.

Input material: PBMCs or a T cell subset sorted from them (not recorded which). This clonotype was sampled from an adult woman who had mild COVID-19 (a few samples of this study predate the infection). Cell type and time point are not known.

CDR3 region: CSASSTTGQLGKLFF. The CDR3 DNA reads TGCAGTGCTAGTTCTACTACAGGGCAGTTGGGAAAACTGTTTTTT. The rearrangement joins TRBV20-1 to TRBJ1-4; tentative D call: TRBD1 (6 bases). CDR1 is DFQATT, CDR2 SNEGSKA, per germline (reference sequence). V lost 3 bases and J lost 10, with 21 bases in between. The CDR3 sequence is 15 residues long.